This note documents a single T cell receptor (beta chain) sequence. Its antigen is not known. The sample belongs to a study of T cell repertoires in cytomegalovirus infection. Study as a whole: Peptides in the study included HLA-C-restricted and HLA-B-restricted CMV epitopes. Shared public TCR beta signatures pointed to both CMV infection and a matching HLA type.

Study-level findings and limits: CMV carriers having the relevant HLA were flagged by cumulative public TCR beta family frequency.

TCRdb ran MiXCR on the reads and lists one entry per CDR3 protein. The sample carries about 570,000 distinct CDR3 sequences, approximately 40% recorded once. Per germline, CDR1 SNHLY and CDR2 FYNNEI. V was cut by 6 bases and J by 2 bases, with 11 bases left in between. The CDR3 extends over 13 amino acids. V is TRBV2 and J is TRBJ2-7, with D unresolved. The material was cultured PBMCs, obtained from culture after CMV antigen stimulation. The clonotype originates from a human donor in good health (CMV status not recorded). Some clones in this sample may be carry-over from other donors' samples. The CDR3 nucleotides are TGTGCCAGCAGAGACTGGTGGGCCTACGAGCAGTACTTC. It specifies CASRDWWAYEQYF. The full variable domain, its missing parts supplied by reference TRBV2 and TRBJ2-7, is EPEVTQTPSHQVTQMGQEVILRCVPISNHLYFYWYRQILGQKVEFLVSFYNNEISEKSEIFDDQFSVERPDGSNFTLKIRSTKLEDSAMYFCASRDWWAYEQYFGPGTRLTVT.